This is a list of T cell receptor beta chains from one sample in a study of PD-1 blockade in classical Hodgkin lymphoma. Data came from immunoSEQ multiplex PCR; TCRdb stores just in-frame clones and leaves some out. The sample holds about 4,600 clones, 60% to 80% seen once. Material: peripheral blood mononuclear cells (PBMCs), obtained before the fourth cycle of nivolumab. These receptors originate from a human donor with classical Hodgkin lymphoma. The CDR3 runs from the conserved cysteine through the conserved F or W. Each record gives: V gene, J gene, CDR3 protein.

V gene: TRBV10-3; J gene: TRBJ2-7; CDR3 protein: CASRGQVTYEQYF
V gene: TRBV18; J gene: TRBJ2-1; CDR3 protein: CASSPGGGAYNEQFF
V gene: TRBV2; J gene: TRBJ2-2; CDR3 protein: CASSYTPSDTGELFF
V gene: TRBV30; J gene: TRBJ2-7; CDR3 protein: CAWSGRGGSYEQYF
V gene: TRBV5-4; J gene: TRBJ2-7; CDR3 protein: CASSLHVGPRGYNEQYF
V gene: TRBV4-3; J gene: TRBJ2-5; CDR3 protein: CASSQVIGQTEKTQYF
V gene: TRBV9; J gene: TRBJ2-1; CDR3 protein: CASSVFTASSYNEQFF
V gene: TRBV9; J gene: TRBJ2-1; CDR3 protein: CASSALVNEQFF
V gene: TRBV28; J gene: TRBJ2-3; CDR3 protein: CASSEGPREGDTQYF
V gene: TRBV27; J gene: TRBJ2-1; CDR3 protein: CASSRGTSGYNEQFF
V gene: TRBV28; J gene: TRBJ2-7; CDR3 protein: CASSLRVHYEQYF
V gene: TRBV20-1; J gene: TRBJ2-1; CDR3 protein: CSARVNEQFF
V gene: TRBV5-1; J gene: TRBJ2-1; CDR3 protein: CASSLDYLGGSYNEQFF
V gene: TRBV27; J gene: TRBJ2-1; CDR3 protein: CASSLFASGRGEQFF
V gene: TRBV27; J gene: TRBJ2-3; CDR3 protein: CASPPLLSGRTDIRTDTQYF
V gene: TRBV20-1; J gene: TRBJ2-7; CDR3 protein: CSAVSYEQYF
V gene: TRBV6-4; J gene: TRBJ2-1; CDR3 protein: CASNLAEKQFF
V gene: TRBV7-9; J gene: TRBJ1-1; CDR3 protein: CASSPLRENTEAFF
V gene: TRBV5-1; J gene: TRBJ2-5; CDR3 protein: CASRPEETQYF
V gene: TRBV7-2; J gene: TRBJ2-5; CDR3 protein: CASSLGTRQVETQYF
V gene: TRBV10-3; J gene: TRBJ2-5; CDR3 protein: CAISSSATDHKTQYF
V gene: TRBV10-3; J gene: TRBJ1-1; CDR3 protein: CATIRGGPLNTEAFF
V gene: TRBV11-3; J gene: TRBJ2-5; CDR3 protein: CASSLGQRGGETQYF
V gene: TRBV7-8; J gene: TRBJ1-2; CDR3 protein: CASSSVWTGPFGYTF
V gene: TRBV29-1; J gene: TRBJ1-2; CDR3 protein: CSVEVRTLGGYTF
V gene: TRBV30; J gene: TRBJ1-2; CDR3 protein: CAWTAGLGGYTF
V gene: TRBV10-3; J gene: TRBJ2-7; CDR3 protein: CAISESRYEQYF
V gene: TRBV19; J gene: TRBJ2-1; CDR3 protein: CASSTPGLAGGRGKNEQFF
V gene: TRBV7-2; J gene: TRBJ2-7; CDR3 protein: CASSLARQGGREQYF
V gene: TRBV5-4; J gene: TRBJ2-7; CDR3 protein: CASSSRQVGEQYF
V gene: TRBV2; J gene: TRBJ1-6; CDR3 protein: CASRTTGVRSPLHF
V gene: TRBV18; J gene: TRBJ2-1; CDR3 protein: CASSPLGDRGYNEQFF
V gene: TRBV11-3; J gene: TRBJ2-3; CDR3 protein: CASSTGADTQYF
V gene: TRBV19; J gene: TRBJ2-7; CDR3 protein: CASSPSPGEWAYEQYF
V gene: TRBV2; J gene: TRBJ2-7; CDR3 protein: CATHRDSYEQYF
V gene: TRBV14; J gene: TRBJ1-2; CDR3 protein: CASSQDGDPGTF
V gene: TRBV28; J gene: TRBJ2-7; CDR3 protein: CASSSPRDRGPYEQYF
V gene: TRBV5-1; J gene: TRBJ2-3; CDR3 protein: CASSRTSGRADTQYF
V gene: TRBV6-5; J gene: TRBJ2-3; CDR3 protein: CASGGYYDTQYF
V gene: TRBV19; J gene: NA; CDR3 protein: CASSIAAGAPYEQYF
V gene: TRBV6-5; J gene: TRBJ2-7; CDR3 protein: CASSYLYRGVYEQYF
V gene: TRBV4-2; J gene: TRBJ2-3; CDR3 protein: CASSQGGPYRQVRTDTQYF
V gene: TRBV7-2; J gene: TRBJ2-7; CDR3 protein: CASSLALKTGGAYEQYF
V gene: TRBV6-4; J gene: TRBJ2-7; CDR3 protein: CARGLAGAFLAGVLGEQYF
V gene: TRBV5-1; J gene: TRBJ2-5; CDR3 protein: CASSLGGGEETQYF
V gene: TRBV19; J gene: TRBJ2-1; CDR3 protein: CASSLSHTYNEQFF
V gene: TRBV27; J gene: TRBJ2-7; CDR3 protein: CASSPRVRAYEQYF
V gene: TRBV21-1; J gene: TRBJ2-7; CDR3 protein: CASTTEGRRIHEQYF
V gene: TRBV7-2; J gene: TRBJ2-5; CDR3 protein: CASSLGGQGTRTQYF
V gene: TRBV30; J gene: TRBJ2-3; CDR3 protein: CAWSVGGSTDTQYF
V gene: TRBV19; J gene: TRBJ2-5; CDR3 protein: CASTSGRARETQYF
V gene: TRBV9; J gene: TRBJ1-1; CDR3 protein: CASSVAGGNTEAFF
V gene: TRBV30; J gene: TRBJ2-7; CDR3 protein: CAWSGGLAGSVQYF
V gene: TRBV6-1; J gene: TRBJ1-5; CDR3 protein: CASSGWGGAVQPQHF
V gene: TRBV28; J gene: TRBJ2-7; CDR3 protein: CASSLGGEQYF
V gene: TRBV7-3; J gene: TRBJ2-2; CDR3 protein: CASSLRSGELFF
V gene: TRBV6-1; J gene: TRBJ1-5; CDR3 protein: CASRGRMGNQPQHF
V gene: TRBV5-1; J gene: TRBJ2-1; CDR3 protein: CASSQTSGMGDEQFF
V gene: TRBV7-9; J gene: TRBJ2-7; CDR3 protein: CASSFAGTGPYEQYF
V gene: TRBV5-1; J gene: TRBJ1-2; CDR3 protein: CASSLTGFNYGYTF